A single sample is the source of the 27 T cell receptor beta chains below, sequenced in a study of read filtering for tumor transcriptome and immune sequencing. Molecular barcoded adaptors covering alpha/delta and beta/gamma chains were used on about 0.4 ug RNA. TCRdb re-called the reads with MiXCR, one entry per CDR3 protein. Here the sample spans 35,000 to 50,000 distinct CDR3 sequences, over 9.5% being singletons. The sequenced sample consisted of a population of CD138-negative cells sorted from bone marrow. These receptor sequences come from a donor older than 35 with multiple myeloma.

The chain is built from TRBV2 and TRBJ2-5; D unresolved. The CDR3 runs 15 residues. Germline assignment: CDR1 SNHLY and CDR2 FYNNEI. Trimming pared 7 bases from V and 5 bases from J, leaving 20 bases between. CDR3 sequence: CASTSQGNWLETQYF. CDR3 sequence (DNA): TGTGCCAGCACCTCCCAAGGCAACTGGCTGGAGACCCAGTACTTC.

In this sample, this clonotype turned up many times. Written as DNA, the CDR3 is TGTGCCATCAGGGAGGGACAGGGGGGCAATGAGCAGTTCTTC. It codes for CAIREGQGGNEQFF. V and J are TRBV10-3 and TRBJ2-1; TRBD1 matches 11 bases. The germline V gene has CDR1 ENHRY and CDR2 SYGVKD. Trimming at V came to 6 bases and at J to 6 bases, leaving 4 bases not matched to a gene. CDR3 length: 14 amino acids.

This clonotype was seen only a few times. The rearrangement uses TRBV7-2 and TRBJ2-7; a weak D match, TRBD2 (7 bases). The V end lost 4 bases, the J end lost 1 base, and 14 bases lay between the germline ends. The CDR3 length is 15 residues. From germline, CDR1 is SGHTA and CDR2 FQGNSA. CDR3 DNA sequence: TGTGCCAGCAGCTCGAAGGCGGGGGCTTCCTACGAGCAGTACTTC. Its translation is CASSSKAGASYEQYF.

Only one count was recorded for this clonotype. A far larger clone is just one base off, so this is likely a read error. V gene TRBV11-1 combines with J gene TRBJ2-1, with D uncertain. Deletions cut 3 bases from V and 8 bases from J, with 8 bases between. Germline CDR1 is SGHAT and CDR2 is FQDESV (reference sequence). CDR3 length: 12 amino acids. The CDR3 DNA follows: TGTGCCAGCAGCTTTGACCCAGATGAGCAGTTCTTC. Its protein product is CASSFDPDEQFF.

This clonotype was seen at least ten times. The chain links TRBV19 to TRBJ1-5; tentatively, D is TRBD1 (6 bases). CDR1 LNHDA and CDR2 SQIVND come from the germline V gene (reference sequence). The V and J ends lost 3 bases and 0 bases respectively, with 15 bases between them. The CDR3 loop spans 17 amino acids. CDR3 protein: CASSIRPDSYSNQPQHF. The CDR3 nucleotides read TGTGCCAGTAGTATTCGTCCGGACAGCTATAGCAATCAGCCCCAGCATTTT.

This clonotype was observed at least ten times. The chain has TRBV6-6 and TRBJ2-7; 8 nucleotides align to TRBD1. This CDR3 comprises 16 residues. Trimming took 1 base from V and 6 from J; bases not matched to a gene: 11. Germline values: CDR1 MNHNY, CDR2 SVGAGI (reference sequence). The CDR3 DNA sequence: TGTGCCAGCAGTTACTTGGTACAGGGGGATGCCGGCGAGCAGTACTTC. Amino acids: CASSYLVQGDAGEQYF.

This clonotype was observed at least ten times. The V call is TRBV6-6, the J call TRBJ1-5; D might be TRBD1 (5 bases). CDR3 length: 16 amino acids. Trimming took off 8 bases at V and 1 base at J, with 18 bases between the two ends. Germline assignment: CDR1 MNHNY and CDR2 SVGAGI (reference sequence). The CDR3 here is CASSDGTPRSNQPQHF. Here the CDR3 DNA reads TGTGCCAGCTCCGACGGGACCCCGAGAAGCAATCAGCCCCAGCATTTT.

This clonotype was counted many times. The V call is TRBV5-4, the J call TRBJ2-5, with 8 bases matching TRBD2. The ends lost 1 base at V and 2 bases at J; junction bases unmatched: 7. The germline V gene encodes CDR1 SGHNT and CDR2 YYREEE (reference sequence). The CDR3 runs 16 residues. The CDR3 DNA sequence: TGTGCCAGCAGCTTGTATGGCGGGGGGCAACAAGAGACCCAGTACTTC. Protein sequence: CASSLYGGGQQETQYF.

The sample holds many counts of this clonotype. The chain carries TRBV2 and TRBJ2-2; D call uncertain. The CDR3 extends over 13 amino acids. Germline CDR1 is SNHLY and CDR2 is FYNNEI. V shed 1 base and J shed 4 bases, with 4 bases lying between them. This CDR3 is CASSEVVTGELFF. CDR3 in DNA: TGTGCCAGCAGTGAAGTCGTCACCGGGGAGCTGTTTTTT.

In regard to this clonotype: At one boundary the junction diverges from the germline segment, which might be a read error. The chain carries TRBV3-1 and TRBJ2-2; 12 positions match TRBD2. The CDR3 sequence is 16 residues long. The germline V gene encodes CDR1 LGHDT and CDR2 YNNKEL (reference sequence). The CDR3 nucleotides are TGTGCGAGCAGTAAACTAGCGGGGGGAATAGCCGGGGAGCTGTTTTTT. Translation gives CASSKLAGGIAGELFF.

This clonotype appeared a single time. The CDR3 ends on some other residue instead of the conserved phenylalanine or tryptophan, so this is likely a read error. The chain recombines TRBV12-5 with TRBJ2-1; 7 bases agree with TRBD1. In germline, CDR1 is LGHNT, CDR2 FRNRAP. The ends lost 2 bases at V and 3 bases at J; junction bases unmatched: 7. This CDR3 has 16 residues. Written as DNA, the CDR3 is TGTGCTAGTGGTTTGTTTGAGGGGGCCCTCTACAATGAGCAGTTCTCC. It specifies CASGLFEGALYNEQFS.

This clonotype was counted at least ten times. The genes are TRBV5-6 and TRBJ1-6; D is undetermined. Germline CDR1 SGHDT, CDR2 YYEEEE. V lost 2 bases and J 5 bases, leaving 20 bases between the germline ends. The CDR3 runs 18 residues. The DNA for the CDR3 is TGTGCCAGCAGCTTCGGACTGAATCTCCTTCAGCATAATTCACCCCTCCACTTT. It encodes CASSFGLNLLQHNSPLHF.

This clonotype has ten or more counts. The chain has TRBV5-6 and TRBJ1-5; D not certain. The CDR3 extends over 12 amino acids. The germline gives CDR1 SGHDT, CDR2 YYEEEE. Trimming pared 2 bases from V and 4 bases from J, leaving 4 bases between. CDR3: CASSFINQPQHF. As DNA, the CDR3 is TGTGCCAGCAGCTTTATTAATCAGCCCCAGCATTTT.

There are many counts of this clonotype. The J gene is TRBJ1-1, the V gene TRBV2, with D tentatively TRBD1 (5 bases). V gave up 1 base and J gave up 0 bases, with 6 bases separating them. The length of the CDR3 is 14 residues. CDR1 SNHLY and CDR2 FYNNEI come from the germline V gene. In nucleotides, the CDR3 is TGTGCCAGCAGTGAAGAGGGGTTGAACACTGAAGCTTTCTTT. It encodes CASSEEGLNTEAFF.

This clonotype was detected only a few times. Just one base apart from a much larger clone, this may be a read error. The gene calls are TRBV18 and TRBJ2-3; D perhaps matches TRBD2 (6 bases). Germline V gives CDR1 KGHSH, CDR2 LQKENI. There are 14 residues in the CDR3. CDR3 protein: CASSRGTGMDTQNF. The CDR3 DNA reads TGTGCCAGCTCACGAGGGACTGGCATGGATACGCAGAATTTT. Variable domain in full (rest from reference TRBV18 and TRBJ2-3): NAGVMQNPRHLVRRRGQEARLRCSPMKGHSHVYWYRQLPEEGLKFMVYLQKENIIDESGMPKERFSAEFPKEGPSILRIQQVVRGDSAAYFCASSRGTGMDTQNFGPGTRLTVL.

This clonotype appeared many times. The chain carries TRBV7-8 and TRBJ2-2, with D tentatively TRBD1 (6 bases). The CDR3 is 14 residues long. Trimming left V 1 base short and J 7 bases short, with 10 bases between. Germline CDR1 SGHVS, CDR2 FQNEAQ. This CDR3 reads CASSLGGRGGELFF. The CDR3, as DNA: TGTGCCAGCAGCTTAGGTGGCAGGGGCGGGGAGCTGTTTTTT.

This clonotype was counted ten times or more. CDR3 sequence (DNA): TGTGCCAGCAGTTCCTCTTTTTACAATGAGCAGTTCTTC. Protein product: CASSSSFYNEQFF. The chain employs TRBV27 and TRBJ2-1; D not certain. Germline CDR1 and CDR2: MNHEY and SMNVEV (reference sequence). The CDR3 sequence is 13 residues long. The germline V and J ends were trimmed by 4 bases and 4 bases, with 8 bases remaining between them.

In its sample, this clonotype was seen many times. A junction end diverges from the germline sequence, so it may reflect a read error. The gene calls are TRBV29-1 and TRBJ2-1; a weak D match, TRBD1 (5 bases). Germline V gene lookup returns CDR1 SQVTM and CDR2 ANQGSEA. The CDR3 is 8 residues long. CDR3 DNA: TGCAGCGTTGGGGGCGTACTCTTC. It translates to CSVGGVLF.

This clonotype has only a few counts. The V gene is TRBV6-1, the J gene TRBJ1-2; D gene ambiguous. Germline V CDR1 and CDR2: MNHNS, SASEGT. This CDR3 is built from 13 residues. Trimming left V 1 base short and J 13 bases short, with 16 bases between. The CDR3 sequence: CASSEEGGLEVTF. Here the CDR3 DNA reads TGTGCCAGCAGTGAAGAGGGAGGACTTGAGGTCACCTTC.

In the case of this clonotype: At one of its ends the junction is not consistent with the germline gene, which may arise from a read error. The V and J genes are TRBV7-9 and TRBJ2-2; D possibly corresponds to TRBD2 (5 bases). The CDR3 runs to 11 residues. Germline lookup yields CDR1 SEHNR and CDR2 FQNEAQ (reference sequence). The CDR3 spells CASGLTGVLFF. CDR3 in DNA: TGTGCCAGCGGCTTGACCGGGGTGCTGTTTTTT.

Only a few counts were recorded for this clonotype. This rearrangement joins TRBV11-2 to TRBJ2-5; D unclear. Germline CDR1 and CDR2: SGHAT and FQNNGV. The V end was cut by 1 base, the J end by 4 bases, with 13 bases between. The CDR3 covers 15 residues. The CDR3 sequence is CASSLVAGPGETQYF. The CDR3, as DNA: TGTGCCAGCAGCTTAGTTGCAGGCCCGGGAGAGACCCAGTACTTC.

This clonotype appeared many times. The DNA of the CDR3 is TGCAGTGCTAGAGCCCGGACAGGGTACACAGATACGCAGTATTTT. Its protein is CSARARTGYTDTQYF. The chain employs TRBV20-1 and TRBJ2-3; TRBD1 agrees at 8 bases. The trim removed 1 base at V and 2 bases at J, leaving 5 bases unmatched. The CDR3 has 15 residues. CDR1 is DFQATT, CDR2 SNEGSKA, per germline (reference sequence).

This clonotype appeared a single time. A much larger clone differs from this one at a single base, so this may be a read error. The chain joins TRBV15 to TRBJ2-5; 7 bases match TRBD1. The CDR3 is 15 amino acids. V shed 4 bases and J 5 bases; nucleotides not matched to a gene: 10. The germline V gene encodes CDR1 LNHNV and CDR2 YYDKDF (reference sequence). The CDR3 loop reads CATSKDTGAGETQYF. CDR3 in DNA: TGTGCCACCAGCAAAGATACAGGGGCAGGGGAGACCCAGTACTTC. The entire variable domain, with the rest obtained from reference TRBV15 and TRBJ2-5, is as follows: DAMVIQNPRYQVTQFGKPVTLSCSQTLNHNVMYWYQQKSSQAPKLLFHYYDKDFNNEADTPDNFQSRRPNTSFCFLDIRSPGLGDTAMYLCATSKDTGAGETQYFGPGTRLLVL.

This clonotype was observed at least ten times. The rearrangement links TRBV12-3 or TRBV12-4 to TRBJ1-5; 9 positions agree with TRBD1. Trimming cost V 6 bases and J 2 bases; bases outside gene matches: 8. CDR3 size: 16 residues. This CDR3 is CASSTGQGNGNQPQHF. The CDR3 coding sequence is TGTGCCAGCAGCACGGGACAGGGCAACGGCAATCAGCCCCAGCATTTT.

Many counts were recorded for this clonotype. This rearrangement joins TRBV7-3 to TRBJ2-3, with 10 nucleotides matching TRBD2. V lost 2 bases to trimming and J lost 0 bases; unmatched junction nucleotides: 14. CDR1 is SGHTA, CDR2 FQGTGA, per germline. The CDR3 totals 20 residues. The CDR3 loop reads CASSLQGPASGGSSTDTQYF. The CDR3 bases are TGTGCCAGCAGCTTACAGGGCCCGGCTAGCGGGGGCTCTAGCACAGATACGCAGTATTTT.

This clonotype was observed a few times. A read error likely explains this, since a far larger clone differs by one base. This chain joins TRBV12-3 or TRBV12-4 and TRBJ2-1; weak D call: TRBD1 (5 bases). The CDR3 runs to 14 residues. The chain's CDR3 is CASSLVGAYNEQSF. In DNA form, the CDR3 reads TGTGCCAGCAGTTTGGTAGGGGCTTACAATGAGCAGTCCTTC.

This clonotype was detected ten times or more. V usage is TRBV6-2 or TRBV6-3 and J usage is TRBJ2-3, with 8 bases aligning to TRBD2. Germline V gene sequence: CDR1 MNHEY, CDR2 SVGEGT. V shed 5 bases, J shed 2 bases, and the junction held 9 bases outside the gene matches. The CDR3 sequence is 16 residues long. The chain's CDR3 is CASSDIAGFLTDTQYF. Written as DNA, the CDR3 is TGTGCCAGCAGTGATATAGCGGGGTTCCTCACAGATACGCAGTATTTT.